This record concerns one TCR beta chain sequence. The repertoire was sequenced with immunoSEQ multiplex PCR; TCRdb's copy has only in-frame clones and lacks some. Of thousands of clones listed, around 85% are singletons. The sample is drawn from a study of PD-1 blockade in mismatch repair-deficient tumors. CDR3 size: 14 residues. Germline-derived CDR1 and CDR2 are SGHAT and FQNNGV. V shed 1 base and J shed 2 bases, with 8 bases lying between them. The receptor comes from an adult with mismatch repair-deficient cancer. The J gene is TRBJ1-1, the V gene TRBV11-2, with D unclear. Sample: PBMCs, taken around 46 weeks after starting pembrolizumab. CDR3 in DNA: TGTGCCAGCAGCTTAGCTCGAGGCAACACTGAAGCTTTCTTT. Its translation: CASSLARGNTEAFF.